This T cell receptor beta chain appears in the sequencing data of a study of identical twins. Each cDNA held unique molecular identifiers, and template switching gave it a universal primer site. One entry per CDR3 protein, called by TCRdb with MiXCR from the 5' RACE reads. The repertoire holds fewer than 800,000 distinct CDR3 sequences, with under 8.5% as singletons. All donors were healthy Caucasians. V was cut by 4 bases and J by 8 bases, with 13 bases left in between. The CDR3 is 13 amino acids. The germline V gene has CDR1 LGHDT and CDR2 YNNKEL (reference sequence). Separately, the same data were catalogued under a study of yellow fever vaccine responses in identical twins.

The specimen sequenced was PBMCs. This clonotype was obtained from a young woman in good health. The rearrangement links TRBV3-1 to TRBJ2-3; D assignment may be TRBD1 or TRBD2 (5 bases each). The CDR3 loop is CASSPDGAGTQYF. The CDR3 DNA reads TGTGCCAGCAGCCCGGACGGGGCCGGTACGCAGTATTTT.